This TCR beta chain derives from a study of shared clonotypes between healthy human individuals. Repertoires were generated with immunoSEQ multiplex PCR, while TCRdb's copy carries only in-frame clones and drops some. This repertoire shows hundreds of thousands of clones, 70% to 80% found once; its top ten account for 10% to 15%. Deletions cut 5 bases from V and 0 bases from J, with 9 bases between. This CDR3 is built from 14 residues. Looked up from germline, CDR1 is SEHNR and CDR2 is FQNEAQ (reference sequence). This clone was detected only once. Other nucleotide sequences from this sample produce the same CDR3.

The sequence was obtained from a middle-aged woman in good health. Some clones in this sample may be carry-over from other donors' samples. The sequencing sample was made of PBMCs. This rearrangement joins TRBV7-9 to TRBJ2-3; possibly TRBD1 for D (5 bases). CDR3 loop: CASSPGQSTDTQYF. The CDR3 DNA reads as TGTGCCAGCAGCCCAGGGCAGAGCACAGATACGCAGTATTTT.